One T cell receptor (beta chain) is described in this entry. This clonotype was recorded a few times. No antigen is known for it. No per-base quality is available; no much larger clone lies one base away. The data derive from a study of identical twins (dated by TCRdb to about 2016). At the level of the whole study: To test whether fetal clonotypes persist, the study used deep sequencing on TCR alpha and beta repertoires from monozygotic twins, unrelated adults of various ages, and cord blood. To rule out contamination, replicate twin experiments were performed at different times with different library preparation protocols. What the work shows at the level of the full study, not this receptor alone: Out-of-frame TCR alpha sequences shared between twins showed an excess of low generation-probability sequences compared with coincidental sharing between unrelated individuals. Abundant cord blood beta clonotypes carried fewer insertions; young adult naive repertoires showed a weaker similar trend, while memory repertoires showed none. Conclusions relied on cross-sectional statistical analysis, since the same donors could not be followed over many years. Zero-insertion analyses could be partly confounded by invariant T cells such as MAIT and iNKT, although diverse VJ usage argued against such confounding for most clonotypes. In monozygotic twins, recombination models systematically underestimated out-of-frame TCR alpha sharing, but the models matched the sharing seen between unrelated individuals. A weaker excess of twin sharing was found in beta out-of-frame sequences because the signal-to-noise ratio was lowered by fewer shared sequences.

Every donor was a healthy Caucasian. To prepare the library, 5' RACE was applied. Instrument used: Illumina HiSeq 2000. Template switching added a universal primer binding site, and the final cDNA carried a unique molecular identifier that allowed TCR cDNA molecules to be counted accurately. First-strand cDNA for TCR alpha and beta chains was synthesized from specific primers in the conserved constant-segment region. To control for contamination, each cDNA library was double barcoded with a SMART-Mk sample barcode plus Illumina barcodes. Two successive PCR steps introduced TruSeq adapter sequences along with Illumina sample barcodes. The Illumina HiSeq platform was used with custom primers to sequence TCR alpha and beta cDNA libraries. In the authors' own workflow: Unique molecular identifiers were extracted from raw reads with MiGEC, and CDR3 positions were determined with MiXCR. Recombination models were inferred per individual with the repgenHMM and IGoR tools using an EM algorithm. The analysis of shared clonotypes was done with the tcR package in R, with sharing normalized by the product of cloneset sizes. To study raw recombination without the effects of thymic and clonal selection, out-of-frame nonproductive sequences were analyzed. TCRdb's own reprocessing of the public reads used fastp at Q25 and MiXCR and kept productive beta chains. Entries are consolidated by CDR3 protein sequence, retaining the most common genes and DNA. The V and J calls, along with clone size, are taken from TCRdb and not from the paper's own processing. Recorded for this sample are 1.5 million to 2 million distinct CDR3 sequences; around 29% of them occurred a single time. More than 0.25% of the sample belongs to the ten largest clones.

The source is a newborn girl in good health. The sequenced material came from cord blood.

The nucleotides read TGCGCCAGCAGGGGGTTGTGGAGGAACACTGAAGCTTTCTTT. This yields the protein CASRGLWRNTEAFF. This sequence uses TRBV4-1 and TRBJ1-1; a confident D gene designation cannot be given. The CDR3 runs 14 residues from the cysteine to the phenylalanine. The read is trimmed to its CDR3 DNA, 42 bases read in frame from base 1. Between the V and J ends, shortened by 6 bases and 1 base respectively, the junction contains 12 bases. CDR1 and CDR2, looked up from the germline V gene, are MGHRA and YSYEKL.